This T cell receptor beta chain was sequenced for a study of T cells in localized non-small cell lung cancer. Study-wide results and limits: Heterogeneity remains possible because sequencing was limited to only one tumor region. Adjacent lung exhibited a median of around 60 among the 100 most abundant tumor clones.

Trimming cost V 3 bases and J 0 bases, with 8 bases left between them. The CDR3 spans 15 residues. Germline CDR1 is MGHDK and CDR2 is SYGVNS. TCRdb keeps only in-frame clones here, not all; method: immunoSEQ multiplex PCR. This table has roughly 16,000 clones, more than 85% appearing once. Remarks on this clone: Its antigen remains unidentified.

The chain uses TRBV25-1 and TRBJ1-4; D ambiguous. Source: peripheral blood, taken before any cancer treatment. The origin of this receptor is a male donor aged 60 or over with stage II squamous cell lung carcinoma. The CDR3 nucleotides are TGTGCCAGCAGTGATCCCGCCACAACTAATGAAAAACTGTTTTTT. Residues: CASSDPATTNEKLFF.